These 8 T cell receptor beta chains originate from one sample sequenced in a study of identical twins (dated by TCRdb to 2016 to 2017). The receptor library was made with 5' RACE. For sequencing, an Illumina HiSeq 2000 was employed. TCRdb applied fastp at Q25 and MiXCR to the public reads, then kept only in-frame beta chains. One record per CDR3 amino acid sequence lists the most common genes and DNA. The sample table lists about 660,000 distinct CDR3 sequences, 8.5% to 9% of them with a count of one. The ten largest clones capture roughly 0.9% of the sample. The sample was also reused in another study, on yellow fever vaccine responses in identical twins.

The sample comprised PBMCs. These receptor sequences come from a woman younger than 35 in good health.

The chain combines TRBV12-3 or TRBV12-4 with TRBJ2-7, with 8 positions matching TRBD2. The CDR3 runs to 22 residues. V trimming: 3 bases; J trimming: 2 bases; junction bases outside the gene matches: 27. The DNA for the CDR3 is TGTGCCAGCAGTTTTTTAGGGGCCGAAGAGCGGGGGCCTCAAAGTGGTCCCTACGAGCAGTACTTC. Its translation: CASSFLGAEERGPQSGPYEQYF.

This clonotype has just a few counts. This chain uses TRBV6-5 with TRBJ2-3; D not resolved. Germline values: CDR1 MNHEY, CDR2 SVGAGI. Trimming removed 6 bases from V and 2 bases from J, with 6 bases in between. The CDR3 is 12 amino acids. The CDR3 coding sequence is TGTGCCAGCAGACAGTACACAGATACGCAGTATTTT. It translates to CASRQYTDTQYF.

This chain links TRBV14 with TRBJ2-4; no definite D call. The germline V gene has CDR1 SGHDN and CDR2 FVKESK. CDR3 length: 12 residues. V lost 5 bases and J 10 bases, leaving 12 bases between the germline ends. CDR3: CASSSTEAIQYF. In DNA form, the CDR3 reads TGTGCCAGCAGCTCAACGGAAGCTATTCAGTACTTC.

This clonotype was seen repeatedly, ten times or more. This chain connects TRBV12-3 or TRBV12-4 to TRBJ1-1, with a possible D match to TRBD1 (6 bases). V dropped 7 bases and J dropped 5 bases, with 20 bases sitting between them. The CDR3 has 15 residues. Here the CDR3 reads CASTKLGGQWTEAFF. The CDR3, as DNA: TGTGCCAGCACCAAGCTAGGTGGACAGTGGACTGAAGCTTTCTTT.

This clonotype turned up a few times. The chain joins TRBV3-1 to TRBJ2-3, with TRBD2 matching over 11 bases. Germline trimming cut 3 bases from V and 2 bases from J; bases unmatched to any gene: 7. The germline gives CDR1 LGHDT, CDR2 YNNKEL (reference sequence). The CDR3 is made up of 17 amino acids. CDR3 region: CASSHYSSGGPTDTQYF. For the CDR3, the DNA is TGTGCCAGCAGCCACTATTCTAGCGGGGGGCCCACAGATACGCAGTATTTT.

The chain has TRBV25-1 and TRBJ2-1; TRBD2 matches 8 bases. From germline, CDR1 is MGHDK and CDR2 SYGVNS. The CDR3 is 13 residues long. V lost 8 bases and J lost 9; bases outside the gene matches: 9. Here the CDR3 reads CASSPGLGTEQFF. The CDR3, as DNA: TGTGCCAGCTCTCCGGGACTAGGGACTGAGCAGTTCTTC.

This clonotype was detected a few times. V and J are TRBV28 and TRBJ2-7; D unclear. The CDR3 runs to 13 residues. Looked up from germline, CDR1 is MDHEN and CDR2 is SYDVKM. V was shortened by 5 bases and J by 6 bases, with 14 bases between the two germline ends. CDR3 in DNA: TGTGCCAGCAGTCCCTTTGGCAGTTTCGAGCAGTACTTC. Translating gives CASSPFGSFEQYF.

The rearrangement joins TRBV27 to TRBJ2-1; possible D gene TRBD2, 5 bases. The length of the CDR3 is 14 residues. Germline V lookup: CDR1 MNHEY, CDR2 SMNVEV (reference sequence). V dropped 6 bases and J dropped 5 bases, with 14 bases sitting between them. CDR3 in DNA: TGTGCCAGCAGCCACCTCTCGAGGGACAATGAGCAGTTCTTC. Translating gives CASSHLSRDNEQFF.